The text below deals with one TCR beta chain. These data originate in a study of blood T cell repertoires in COVID-19. CDR1 and CDR2 from the germline V gene are LGHDT and YNNKEL (reference sequence). V lost 1 base, J lost 3 bases, and 3 bases stayed unmatched. The CDR3 consists of 16 residues. The data were produced by immunoSEQ multiplex PCR, yet TCRdb's version contains in-frame clones alone and is incomplete. In the table there are some 330,000 clones, around 92% of which are singletons. The chain joins TRBV3-1 (or the pseudogene TRBV3-2) to TRBJ2-1; TRBD2 matches at 10 bases. This sequence was found in a woman under 40 with COVID-19, enrolled during active disease. The specimen was peripheral blood. Here the CDR3 reads CASSQVSGGDYNEQFF. The CDR3 region has the DNA TGTGCCAGCAGCCAAGTGAGCGGGGGGGACTACAATGAGCAGTTCTTC.